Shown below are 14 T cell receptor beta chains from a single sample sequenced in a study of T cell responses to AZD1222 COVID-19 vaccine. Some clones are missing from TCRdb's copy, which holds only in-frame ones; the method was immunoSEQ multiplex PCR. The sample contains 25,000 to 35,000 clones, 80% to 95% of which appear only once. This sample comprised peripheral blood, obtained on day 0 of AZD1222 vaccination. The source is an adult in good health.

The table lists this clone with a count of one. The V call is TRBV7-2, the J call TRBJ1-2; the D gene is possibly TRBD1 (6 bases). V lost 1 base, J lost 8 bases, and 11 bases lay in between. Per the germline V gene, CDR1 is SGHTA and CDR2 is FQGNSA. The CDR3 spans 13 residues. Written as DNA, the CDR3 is TGTGCCAGCAGCTTAGTGGGAGGGGGAGGCTACACCTTC. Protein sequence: CASSLVGGGGYTF.

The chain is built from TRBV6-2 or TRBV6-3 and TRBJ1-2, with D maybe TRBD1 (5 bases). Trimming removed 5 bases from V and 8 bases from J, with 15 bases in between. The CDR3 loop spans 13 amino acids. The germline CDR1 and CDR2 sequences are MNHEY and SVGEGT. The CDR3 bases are TGTGCCAGCAGTGCACAGGAGTGGGGAGGCTACACCTTC. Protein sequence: CASSAQEWGGYTF.

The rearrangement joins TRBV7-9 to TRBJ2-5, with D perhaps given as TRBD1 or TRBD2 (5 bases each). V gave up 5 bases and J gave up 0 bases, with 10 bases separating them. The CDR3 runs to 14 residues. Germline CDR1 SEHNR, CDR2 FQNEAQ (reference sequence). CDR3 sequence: CASSPGRYQETQYF. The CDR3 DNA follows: TGTGCCAGCAGCCCGGGACGCTACCAAGAGACCCAGTACTTC.

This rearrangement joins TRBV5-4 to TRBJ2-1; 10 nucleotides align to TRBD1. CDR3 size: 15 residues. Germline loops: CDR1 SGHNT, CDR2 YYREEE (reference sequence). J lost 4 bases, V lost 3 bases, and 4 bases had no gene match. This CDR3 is CASSSRDRGYNEQFF. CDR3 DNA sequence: TGTGCCAGCAGCTCCCGGGACAGGGGATACAATGAGCAGTTCTTC.

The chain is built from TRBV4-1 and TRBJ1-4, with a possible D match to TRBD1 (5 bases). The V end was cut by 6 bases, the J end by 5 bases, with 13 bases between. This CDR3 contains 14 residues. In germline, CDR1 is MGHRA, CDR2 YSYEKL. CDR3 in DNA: TGCGCCAGCAGTCTCCGGGAGGGGAATGAAAAACTGTTTTTT. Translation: CASSLREGNEKLFF.

CDR3 protein: CASSSQETQYF. The CDR3, as DNA: TGTGCCAGCAGTTCCCAAGAGACCCAGTACTTC. The V call is TRBV12-3 or TRBV12-4, the J call TRBJ2-5; D uncertain. Trimming took 4 bases from V and 1 from J, leaving 1 base between them. The CDR3 is 11 residues long.

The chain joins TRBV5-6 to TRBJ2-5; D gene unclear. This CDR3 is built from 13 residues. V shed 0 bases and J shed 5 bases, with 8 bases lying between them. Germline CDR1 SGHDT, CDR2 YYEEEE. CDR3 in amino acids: CASSLGFGETQYF. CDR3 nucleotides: TGTGCCAGCAGCTTGGGGTTCGGCGAGACCCAGTACTTC.

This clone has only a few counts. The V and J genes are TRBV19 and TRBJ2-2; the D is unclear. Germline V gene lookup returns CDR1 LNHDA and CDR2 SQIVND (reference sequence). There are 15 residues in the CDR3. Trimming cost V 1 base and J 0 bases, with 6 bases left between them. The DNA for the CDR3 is TGTGCCAGTAGTATAGGACGGCCGAACACCGGGGAGCTGTTTTTT. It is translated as CASSIGRPNTGELFF.

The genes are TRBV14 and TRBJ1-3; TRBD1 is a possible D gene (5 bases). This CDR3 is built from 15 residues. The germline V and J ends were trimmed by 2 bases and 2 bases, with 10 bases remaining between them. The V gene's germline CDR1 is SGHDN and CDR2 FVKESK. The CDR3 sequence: CASSQMTVPGNTIYF. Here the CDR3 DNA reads TGTGCCAGCAGCCAAATGACAGTTCCTGGAAACACCATATATTTT. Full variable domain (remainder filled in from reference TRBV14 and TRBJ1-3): EAGVTQFPSHSVIEKGQTVTLRCDPISGHDNLYWYRRVMGKEIKFLLHFVKESKQDESGMPNNRFLAERTGGTYSTLKVQPAELEDSGVYFCASSQMTVPGNTIYFGEGSWLTVV.

CDR3 sequence reads: CASSFPGGSQPQHF. CDR3 in DNA: TGTGCCAGCAGTTTCCCAGGGGGCAGTCAGCCCCAGCATTTT. V gene TRBV6-2 or TRBV6-3 combines with J gene TRBJ1-5; the match to TRBD1 covers 8 bases. J lost 6 bases, V lost 4 bases, and 5 bases had no gene match. CDR3 length equals 14 residues. Germline CDR1 and CDR2: MNHEY and SVGEGT.

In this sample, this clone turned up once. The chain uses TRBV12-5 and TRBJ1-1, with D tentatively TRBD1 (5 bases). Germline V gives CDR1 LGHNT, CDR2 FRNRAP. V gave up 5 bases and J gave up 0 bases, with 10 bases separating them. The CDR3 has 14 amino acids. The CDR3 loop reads CASGPRGLNTEAFF. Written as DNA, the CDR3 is TGTGCTAGTGGTCCCCGGGGCTTGAACACTGAAGCTTTCTTT.

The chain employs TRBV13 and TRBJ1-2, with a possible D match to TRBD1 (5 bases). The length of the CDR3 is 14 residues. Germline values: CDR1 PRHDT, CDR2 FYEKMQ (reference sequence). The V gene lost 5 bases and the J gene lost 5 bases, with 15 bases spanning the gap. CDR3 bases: TGTGCCAGCAGCCGGGACCTGGGGATATATGGCTACACCTTC. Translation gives CASSRDLGIYGYTF. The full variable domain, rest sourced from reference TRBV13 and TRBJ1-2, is AAGVIQSPRHLIKEKRETATLKCYPIPRHDTVYWYQQGPGQDPQFLISFYEKMQSDKGSIPDRFSAQQFSDYHSELNMSSLELGDSALYFCASSRDLGIYGYTFGSGTRLTVV.

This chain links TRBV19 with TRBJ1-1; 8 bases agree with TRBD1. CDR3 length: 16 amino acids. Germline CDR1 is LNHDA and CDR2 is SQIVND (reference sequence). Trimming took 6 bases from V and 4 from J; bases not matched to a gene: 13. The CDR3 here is CASSRRQGPLGTEAFF. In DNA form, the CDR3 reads TGTGCCAGTAGCCGACGACAGGGGCCCTTGGGCACTGAAGCTTTCTTT.

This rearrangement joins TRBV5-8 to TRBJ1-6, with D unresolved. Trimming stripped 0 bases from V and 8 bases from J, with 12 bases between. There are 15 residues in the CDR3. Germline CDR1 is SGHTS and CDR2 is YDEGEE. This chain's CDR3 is CASSLATSGDSPLHF. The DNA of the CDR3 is TGTGCCAGCAGCTTGGCAACCTCCGGGGATTCACCCCTCCACTTT.